The T cell receptor beta chain described here comes from a study of T-cell reconstitution after alpha-beta-depleted transplantation in children. Germline CDR1 and CDR2: SGHRS and YFSETQ. CDR3 length equals 14 residues. Trimming pared 3 bases from V and 7 bases from J, leaving 14 bases between. Unique molecular identifiers were used to barcode this TCRbeta library. TCRdb used MiXCR to reprocess the PCR reads, holding one entry per CDR3 protein. The table has fewer than 500,000 distinct CDR3 sequences, about 40% seen once. Study-level findings and limits: T-cell numbers and diversity one year post-transplant derived largely from freshly generated T cells. As was reported, about two months after transplant, alpha-beta T cells came from several hundred expanded graft clones. Several patients had high TCRbeta diversity at day 60; it came from surviving recipient T cells and thymic progenitors.

On this clonotype: Its antigen is undetermined.

This clonotype was sampled from a girl aged 2 to 9 with aplastic anemia, due to receive a stem cell transplant. Here the sequenced sample was PBMCs, taken before TCRalphabeta/CD19-depleted stem cell transplant. This chain links TRBV5-1 with TRBJ2-1; maybe TRBD2 (6 bases). The DNA of the CDR3 is TGCGCCAGCAGCTATGAAGGCGGGGTTAATGAGCAGTTCTTC. This codes for CASSYEGGVNEQFF.